This is a list of T cell receptor beta chains from one sample in a study of cytomegalovirus exposure and HLA in healthy donors. Some clones are missing from TCRdb's copy, which holds only in-frame ones; the method was immunoSEQ multiplex PCR. The profile shows about 130,000 clones, roughly three fifths of them singletons. Sequencing was done on a sample of PBMCs. These receptors were taken from a middle-aged woman in good health and CMV-seronegative. CDR3s include the opening cysteine and the closing phenylalanine or tryptophan. Fields, in order: clone size, D gene, J gene, V gene, CDR3 protein, CDR3 DNA. The D gene is left open where the match is weak. Size tells how often a clone was seen (once, few, many) or the class of an expanded clone, and some rows leave it out.

>NA|TRBD1|TRBJ1-5|TRBV6-6
CASSRDRDTLQHF
TGCGCCAGCAGCCGTGACAGGGATACGCTCCAGCATTTT
>NA|TRBD1|TRBJ1-5|TRBV2
CASTSDRGRGQPQHF
TGTGCCAGCACCTCAGACAGGGGCAGGGGTCAGCCCCAGCATTTT
>NA|TRBD1|TRBJ1-4|TRBV30
CAWNLPGQGFGKLFF
TGTGCCTGGAACCTACCGGGACAGGGGTTTGGAAAACTGTTTTTT
>few|NA|TRBJ1-1|TRBV27
CASSLSRGLPEAFF
TGTGCCAGCAGTCTCTCACGGGGGTTACCTGAAGCTTTCTTT
>few|TRBD1|TRBJ1-2|TRBV5-6
CASSLGTGRYGYTF
TGTGCCAGCAGCTTGGGGACAGGCAGATATGGCTACACCTTC
>few|NA|TRBJ1-3|TRBV16
CASSQSRGMSSGNTIYF
TGTGCCAGCAGCCAATCGCGAGGCATGAGCTCTGGAAACACCATATATTTT
>NA|TRBD1|TRBJ2-1|TRBV6-6
CASSFGTGIDEQFF
TGTGCCAGTAGTTTCGGGACAGGTATTGATGAGCAGTTCTTC
>few|NA|TRBJ2-3|TRBV5-1
CASSLGEPDTQYF
TGCGCCAGCAGCTTGGGGGAGCCAGATACGCAGTATTTT
>NA|TRBD1|TRBJ2-7|TRBV9
CASSGGQGHEQYF
TGTGCCAGCAGCGGGGGACAGGGCCACGAGCAGTACTTC
>NA|NA|TRBJ1-2|TRBV27
CASLGRGGYTF
TGTGCCTCCCTGGGGAGGGGCGGCTACACCTTC
>NA|NA|TRBJ1-1|TRBV28
CASSRNSFEAFF
TGTGCCAGCAGCCGAAACAGCTTCGAAGCTTTCTTT
>NA|TRBD1|TRBJ2-7|TRBV5-1
CASSLVRGILREQYF
TGCGCCAGCAGCTTGGTCAGGGGGATTCTACGGGAGCAGTACTTC
>few|NA|TRBJ1-5|TRBV18
CASSPAAGQNQPQHF
TGTGCCAGCTCACCAGCGGCAGGACAGAATCAGCCCCAGCATTTT
>once|NA|TRBJ1-6|TRBV2
CASISEAGDSGNSPLHF
TGTGCCAGCATTTCAGAGGCGGGAGACTCAGGGAATTCACCCCTCCACTTT
>few|NA|TRBJ1-5|TRBV10-2
CASSEPERGGGIGNNQPQHF
TGCGCCAGCAGTGAGCCCGAACGGGGCGGGGGAATTGGTAACAATCAGCCCCAGCATTTT
>NA|NA|TRBJ1-6|TRBV18
CASSQENRENSPLHF
TGTGCCAGCTCACAGGAAAACAGGGAGAATTCACCCCTCCACTTT
>few|NA|TRBJ2-7|TRBV5-1
CASSWGSGGVKSYEQYF
TGCGCCAGCAGCTGGGGGTCTGGGGGCGTAAAATCCTACGAGCAGTACTTC
>once|TRBD1|TRBJ2-7|TRBV6-5
CASSPGTAYEQYF
TGTGCCAGCAGCCCCGGGACAGCCTACGAGCAGTACTTC
>NA|TRBD1|TRBJ1-2|TRBV5-1
CASSLAWLGTGGASVYGYTF
TGCGCCAGCAGCTTGGCCTGGCTAGGGACAGGGGGCGCCTCAGTCTATGGCTACACCTTC
>NA|TRBD1|TRBJ2-7|TRBV4-1
CASSPETGETYEQYF
TGCGCCAGCAGCCCGGAGACAGGGGAAACCTACGAGCAGTACTTC
>NA|TRBD1|TRBJ1-5|TRBV5-6
CASTDSRQGSKQPQHF
TGTGCCAGCACCGACTCCCGACAGGGGTCGAAGCAGCCCCAGCATTTT
>NA|TRBD1|TRBJ1-3|TRBV10-1
CASSLGTGSGNTIYF
TGCGCCAGCAGCCTCGGGACAGGCTCTGGAAACACCATATATTTT
>NA|TRBD1|TRBJ2-7|TRBV28
CASRQGPYEQYF
TGTGCCAGTCGACAGGGACCTTACGAGCAGTACTTC
>NA|NA|TRBJ2-1|TRBV6-1
CASTDSQEQFF
TGTGCCAGCACCGATAGCCAAGAGCAGTTCTTC
>few|TRBD1|TRBJ1-2|TRBV13
CASSPQGEDGYTF
TGTGCCAGCAGCCCTCAGGGGGAGGATGGCTACACCTTC
>NA|NA|TRBJ2-7|TRBV10-1
CASSEARRGDEQYF
TGCGCCAGCAGTGAGGCTAGAAGGGGCGACGAGCAGTACTTC
>NA|TRBD1|TRBJ1-6|TRBV6-5
CASRGTVYNSPLHF
TGTGCCAGCAGGGGGACAGTCTATAATTCACCCCTCCACTTT
>NA|NA|TRBJ2-4|TRBV19
CASSIDRELAKNIQYF
TGTGCCAGTAGTATAGATCGAGAACTAGCCAAAAACATTCAGTACTTC
>few|TRBD1|TRBJ1-3|TRBV5-6
CASSLGQGADTIYF
TGTGCCAGCAGCTTGGGACAGGGGGCGGACACCATATATTTT
>once|TRBD1|TRBJ1-2|TRBV6-6
CASSYSQGEKSGYTF
TGTGCCAGCAGTTACTCCCAGGGGGAGAAGTCTGGCTACACCTTC
>NA|TRBD1|TRBJ1-6|TRBV13
CASSLEGQGNSPLHF
TGTGCCAGCAGCTTGGAAGGACAGGGGAATTCACCCCTCCACTTT
>NA|NA|TRBJ1-2|TRBV30
CAWNRENNYGYTF
TGTGCCTGGAACAGGGAAAATAACTATGGCTACACCTTC
>NA|NA|TRBJ2-3|TRBV5-6
CASRLRGGITDTQYF
TGTGCCAGCAGGCTAAGGGGGGGCATCACAGATACGCAGTATTTT
>once|NA|TRBJ2-3|TRBV2
CASNWGGVQTDTQYF
TGTGCCAGCAACTGGGGAGGTGTTCAGACAGATACGCAGTATTTT
>NA|TRBD1|TRBJ1-5|TRBV11-2
CASSIDRDQPQHF
TGTGCCAGCAGCATTGACAGGGATCAGCCCCAGCATTTT
>few|NA|TRBJ2-3|TRBV28
CATRRPGEDTQYF
TGTGCCACCCGCAGGCCCGGGGAAGATACGCAGTATTTT
>NA|NA|TRBJ2-6|TRBV29-1
CSVRGGRLSSGANVLTF
TGCAGCGTCAGGGGTGGACGCTTGAGCTCTGGGGCCAACGTCCTGACTTTC
>NA|TRBD1|TRBJ1-2|TRBV10-3
CAISSRGDGYTF
TGTGCCATCAGCTCCAGGGGGGACGGCTACACCTTC
>NA|NA|TRBJ1-1|TRBV6-5
CASRHPRQASEAFF
TGTGCCAGCAGACACCCCCGACAGGCCTCTGAAGCTTTCTTT
>NA|NA|TRBJ2-5|TRBV2
CASGSFAGVETQYF
TGTGCCAGCGGGTCCTTCGCAGGGGTGGAGACCCAGTACTTC
>NA|NA|TRBJ2-5|TRBV25-1
CASSEYSAGQETQYF
TGTGCCAGCAGTGAATATTCGGCAGGCCAAGAGACCCAGTACTTC
>NA|NA|TRBJ1-2|TRBV19
CASSISGNYGYTF
TGTGCCAGTAGTATCTCCGGGAACTATGGCTACACCTTC
>NA|TRBD1|TRBJ1-1|TRBV6-6
CASRPLLGGGTEAFF
TGTGCCAGCAGACCTCTTCTAGGGGGCGGCACTGAAGCTTTCTTT
>NA|NA|TRBJ2-7|TRBV30
CAYRDSSTYEQYF
TGTGCCTACCGGGACTCCAGCACCTACGAGCAGTACTTC
>NA|TRBD1|TRBJ1-1|TRBV5-6
CASSRTGGTEAFF
TGTGCCAGCAGCCGGACAGGAGGCACTGAAGCTTTCTTT
>NA|TRBD1|TRBJ1-2|TRBV6-6
CASSPDRAGDYYTF
TGTGCCAGCAGCCCAGACAGGGCCGGAGATTACTACACCTTC
>NA|TRBD2|TRBJ2-2|TRBV5-6
CASSFLTSGGDTNTGELFF
TGTGCCAGCAGCTTTCTGACTAGCGGGGGGGATACGAACACCGGGGAGCTGTTTTTT
>NA|NA|TRBJ1-2|TRBV6-6
CASSPPRGMGYTF
TGTGCCAGCAGCCCTCCGCGGGGAATGGGCTACACCTTC
>NA|NA|TRBJ1-2|TRBV7-2
CASSLERAVNYYGYTF
TGTGCCAGCAGCTTAGAGAGGGCAGTGAACTACTATGGCTACACCTTC
>NA|TRBD1|TRBJ2-5|TRBV20-1
CRTGQGEAQYF
TGCAGGACGGGACAGGGAGAGGCCCAGTACTTC
>few|TRBD1|TRBJ1-1|TRBV9
CASSVTGGTEAFF
TGTGCCAGCAGCGTAACAGGGGGGACTGAAGCTTTCTTT
>NA|NA|TRBJ1-2|TRBV6-6
CASRSLGALYGYTF
TGTGCCAGCAGGAGCCTAGGCGCTCTCTATGGCTACACCTTC
>few|NA|TRBJ1-4|TRBV2
CASSVKTLNEKLFF
TGTGCCAGCAGCGTAAAAACTTTGAATGAAAAACTGTTTTTT
>NA|NA|TRBJ1-1|TRBV6-1
CASNTQGNTEAFF
TGTGCCAGCAATACACAGGGGAACACTGAAGCTTTCTTT
>once|NA|TRBJ1-5|TRBV27
CASSSSGFGNQPQHF
TGTGCCAGCAGTTCCTCAGGGTTCGGGAATCAGCCCCAGCATTTT
>NA|NA|TRBJ2-1|TRBV28
CASPSEGKQFF
TGTGCCAGCCCGTCGGAGGGAAAGCAGTTCTTC
>few|NA|TRBJ2-1|TRBV30
CAWSVGTGRPEQFF
TGTGCCTGGAGTGTAGGGACTGGTCGCCCTGAGCAGTTCTTC